Listed below are T cell receptor beta chains from one sample, sequenced in a study of cytomegalovirus exposure and HLA in healthy donors. Profiled with immunoSEQ multiplex PCR; TCRdb holds only in-frame clones, not every one. The sample holds 150,000 to 200,000 clones; around nine tenths are singletons and the top ten take about 2.2%. Sequenced: PBMCs. The source is a woman aged 18-35 years in good health and CMV-seronegative. Each CDR3 is given with its conserved first and last residue. The D gene is left open where the match is weak. Expanded clones are given a class, and other clones once, few, many or no size at all.

>TRBD1|.|TRBJ2-2|TRBV7-3
CASSLIPQGETGELFF
TGTGCCAGCAGCTTAATTCCACAGGGGGAAACCGGGGAGCTGTTTTTT
>TRBD1|.|TRBJ1-2|TRBV4-1
CASSHFGTARGLDYGYTF
TGCGCCAGCAGCCACTTTGGCACCGCCAGGGGGCTTGACTATGGCTACACCTTC
>TRBD2|.|TRBJ2-5|TRBV5-4
CASSLGTGGTQETQYF
TGTGCCAGCAGCTTGGGAACGGGGGGAACGCAAGAGACCCAGTACTTC
>.|.|TRBJ1-2|TRBV7-3
CASSLGGAQDGYTF
TGTGCCAGCAGCTTAGGGGGGGCGCAGGATGGCTACACCTTC
>TRBD2|.|TRBJ2-1|TRBV6-5
CASSSGLAGINEQFF
TGTGCCAGCAGCTCGGGACTAGCGGGGATCAATGAGCAGTTCTTC
>.|.|TRBJ2-1|TRBV9
CASSVSSGPYNEQFF
TGTGCCAGCAGCGTAAGCAGCGGGCCTTACAATGAGCAGTTCTTC
>.|.|TRBJ1-1|TRBV6-5
CASSSDLVRIGTEAFF
TGTGCCAGCAGTTCCGATCTTGTGAGGATAGGCACTGAAGCTTTCTTT
>.|.|TRBJ2-7|TRBV7-2
CASSLARSGDEQYF
TGTGCCAGCAGCTTAGCCCGGTCAGGGGACGAGCAGTACTTC
>TRBD1|.|TRBJ1-1|TRBV5-6
CASSFLTTGKNTEAFF
TGTGCCAGCAGCTTCCTAACGACAGGGAAAAACACTGAAGCTTTCTTT
>.|.|TRBJ2-3|TRBV4-1
CASSQQGGTDTQYF
TGCGCCAGCAGCCAACAGGGTGGCACAGATACGCAGTATTTT
>TRBD1|.|TRBJ1-4|TRBV27
CASRVGGTNEKLFF
TGTGCCAGCAGGGTAGGGGGCACTAATGAAAAACTGTTTTTT
>.|.|TRBJ1-2|TRBV30
CAWSLGGRGIGNGYTF
TGTGCCTGGAGTCTAGGGGGTCGGGGCATCGGAAATGGCTACACCTTC
>TRBD2|.|TRBJ2-7|TRBV4-3
CASSPLAGGAYEQYF
TGCGCCAGCAGCCCTCTAGCGGGAGGTGCCTACGAGCAGTACTTC
>.|.|TRBJ2-3|TRBV7-6
CASSLPRADTQYF
TGTGCCAGCAGCCTGCCCCGGGCAGATACGCAGTATTTT
>.|.|TRBJ1-1|TRBV6-5
CASISSGEQGAEAFF
TGTGCCAGCATATCTAGTGGGGAACAGGGCGCTGAAGCTTTCTTT
>TRBD1|.|TRBJ2-7|TRBV27
CASSPGQGAYEQYF
TGTGCCAGCAGTCCGGGACAGGGAGCCTACGAGCAGTACTTC
>.|.|TRBJ2-3|TRBV5-5
CASSYTLAADTQYF
TGTGCCAGCAGCTATACACTAGCAGCAGATACGCAGTATTTT
>TRBD1|.|TRBJ2-7|TRBV28
CASRGPGQGQSYEQYF
TGTGCCAGCAGGGGACCCGGACAGGGACAATCCTACGAGCAGTACTTC
>.|.|TRBJ2-7|TRBV27
CASSEHPSEQYF
TGTGCCAGCAGTGAACATCCGTCCGAGCAGTACTTC
>TRBD1|.|TRBJ2-1|TRBV6-1
CASSALPGQGLNEQFF
TGTGCCAGCAGTGCCCTTCCGGGACAGGGATTGAATGAGCAGTTCTTC
>.|few|TRBJ2-7|TRBV5-6
CASSLARPPYEQYF
TGTGCCAGCAGCTTGGCTAGACCCCCTTACGAGCAGTACTTC
>.|.|TRBJ2-2|TRBV29-1
CSVEGRVRSGELFF
TGCAGCGTTGAAGGCAGGGTCCGGTCCGGGGAGCTGTTTTTT
>.|.|TRBJ1-3|TRBV19
CASSMTPGGPGNTIYF
TGTGCCAGTAGTATGACCCCGGGGGGACCTGGAAACACCATATATTTT
>TRBD1|.|TRBJ2-1|TRBV5-1
CASSLGQGRSYNEQFF
TGCGCCAGCAGCTTAGGACAGGGGAGGTCCTACAATGAGCAGTTCTTC
>.|.|TRBJ2-7|TRBV5-1
CASSFGYGYEQYF
TGCGCCAGCAGCTTCGGGTACGGCTACGAGCAGTACTTC
>TRBD1|.|TRBJ1-1|TRBV27
CASRTRDRENMNTEAFF
TGTGCCAGCAGGACCCGGGACAGGGAAAATATGAACACTGAAGCTTTCTTT
>.|.|TRBJ1-1|TRBV5-1
CASSLGPGFGGTEAFF
TGCGCCAGCAGCCTGGGTCCGGGTTTCGGGGGCACTGAAGCTTTCTTT
>.|.|TRBJ1-1|TRBV4-1
CASSLLTGNTEAFF
TGCGCCAGCAGCCTTCTGACAGGGAACACTGAAGCTTTCTTT
>.|.|TRBJ2-1|TRBV23-1
CASSQSPAGFDGQFF
TGCGCCAGCAGTCAATCCCCGGCGGGGTTCGATGGGCAGTTCTTC
>.|.|TRBJ2-3|TRBV27
CASTTPGDLADTQYF
TGTGCCAGCACCACCCCGGGGGATTTGGCAGATACGCAGTATTTT
>TRBD2|.|TRBJ2-3|TRBV15
CATSRGGLAMVTDTQYF
TGTGCCACCAGCAGGGGCGGACTAGCGATGGTGACAGATACGCAGTATTTT
>.|.|TRBJ1-1|TRBV6-1
CASRVGGTEAFF
TGTGCCAGCCGAGTCGGGGGCACTGAAGCTTTCTTT
>TRBD2|.|TRBJ2-3|TRBV6-5
CASKRGGRDTQYF
TGTGCCAGCAAGCGGGGGGGCCGAGATACGCAGTATTTT
>TRBD1|.|TRBJ1-2|TRBV5-1
CASSDPRQGPHINYGYTF
TGCGCCAGCAGCGATCCTCGACAGGGTCCTCATATTAACTATGGCTACACCTTC
>.|.|TRBJ1-1|TRBV20-1
CSASKVGRAFF
TGCAGTGCTAGTAAGGTTGGGAGGGCTTTCTTT
>.|.|TRBJ2-3|TRBV5-1
CASSLVGLLTDTQYF
TGCGCCAGCAGCTTGGTCGGACTTCTCACAGATACGCAGTATTTT
>.|.|TRBJ1-1|TRBV2
CASRRETKETEAFF
TGTGCCAGCCGGCGGGAGACAAAGGAAACTGAAGCTTTCTTT